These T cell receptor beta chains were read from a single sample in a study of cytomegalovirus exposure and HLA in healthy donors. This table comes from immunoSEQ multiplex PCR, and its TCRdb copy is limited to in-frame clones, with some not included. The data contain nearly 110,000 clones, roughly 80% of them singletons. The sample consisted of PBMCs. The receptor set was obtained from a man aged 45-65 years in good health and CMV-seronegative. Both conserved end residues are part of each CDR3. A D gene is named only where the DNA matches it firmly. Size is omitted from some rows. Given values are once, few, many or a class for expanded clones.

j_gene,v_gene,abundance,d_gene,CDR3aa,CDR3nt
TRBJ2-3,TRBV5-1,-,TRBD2,CATQTSGGADTQYF,TGCGCCACTCAGACTAGCGGGGGGGCAGATACGCAGTATTTT
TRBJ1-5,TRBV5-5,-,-,CASSLGDGTRDHF,TGTGCCAGCAGCTTGGGTGACGGGACAAGGGACCATTTT
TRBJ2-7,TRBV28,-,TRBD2,CASQGLAGAYEQYF,TGTGCCAGCCAGGGACTAGCGGGGGCCTACGAGCAGTACTTC
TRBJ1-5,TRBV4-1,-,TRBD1,CASSHGPGQGPSNQPQHF,TGCGCCAGCAGCCACGGTCCGGGACAGGGGCCCAGCAATCAGCCCCAGCATTTT
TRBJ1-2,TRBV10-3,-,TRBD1,CAIKDRGDGYTF,TGTGCCATCAAAGACAGGGGAGATGGCTACACCTTC
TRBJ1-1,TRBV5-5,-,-,CASTLGGGWNTEAFF,TGTGCCAGCACCCTGGGGGGGGGATGGAACACTGAAGCTTTCTTT
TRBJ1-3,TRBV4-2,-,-,CASSQDATGNGNTIYF,TGTGCCAGCAGCCAAGACGCCACAGGGAACGGAAACACCATATATTTT
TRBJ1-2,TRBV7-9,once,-,CASSLGSSYTF,TGTGCCAGCAGCTTAGGATCTAGCTACACCTTC
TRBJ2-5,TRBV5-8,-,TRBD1,CASSHTRGRETQYF,TGTGCCAGCAGCCATACCAGGGGGCGGGAGACCCAGTACTTC
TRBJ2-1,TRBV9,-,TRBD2,CASSVAGGPGEQFF,TGTGCCAGCAGCGTAGCGGGGGGGCCGGGTGAGCAGTTCTTC
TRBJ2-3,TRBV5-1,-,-,CASSLHGTYREDTQYF,TGCGCCAGCAGCCTCCATGGAACCTACCGGGAAGATACGCAGTATTTT
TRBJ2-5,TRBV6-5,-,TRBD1,CASSFGQGEETQYF,TGTGCCAGCAGTTTTGGACAGGGAGAAGAGACCCAGTACTTC
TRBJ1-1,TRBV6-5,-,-,CASGTETEAFF,TGTGCCAGCGGTACAGAAACTGAAGCTTTCTTT
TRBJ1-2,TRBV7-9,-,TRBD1,CASSFRGNYGYTF,TGTGCCAGCAGCTTCAGGGGGAACTATGGCTACACCTTC
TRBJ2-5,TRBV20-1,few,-,CSGLTQETQYF,TGCAGTGGACTGACCCAAGAGACCCAGTACTTC
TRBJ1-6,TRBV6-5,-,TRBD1,CASRPDRAYNSPLHF,TGTGCCAGCAGACCAGACAGGGCCTATAATTCACCCCTCCACTTT
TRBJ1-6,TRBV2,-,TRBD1,CASSPDRENSPLHF,TGTGCCAGCAGTCCCGACAGGGAGAATTCACCCCTCCACTTT
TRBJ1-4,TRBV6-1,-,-,CASSERGYLGKLFF,TGTGCCAGCAGTGAAAGGGGGTACCTTGGAAAACTGTTTTTT
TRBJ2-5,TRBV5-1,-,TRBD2,CASSSGGGQETQYF,TGCGCCAGCAGCTCGGGCGGGGGACAAGAGACCCAGTACTTC
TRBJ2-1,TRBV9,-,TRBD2,CASSVPAGGHYNEQFF,TGTGCCAGCAGCGTTCCCGCGGGGGGCCACTACAATGAGCAGTTCTTC
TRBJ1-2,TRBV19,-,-,CASIENPGGEWNYGYTF,TGTGCCAGTATCGAAAACCCAGGAGGGGAGTGGAACTATGGCTACACCTTC
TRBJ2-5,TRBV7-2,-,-,CASSPSVGLETQYF,TGTGCCAGCAGCCCCTCGGTGGGGCTAGAGACCCAGTACTTC
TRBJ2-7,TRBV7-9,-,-,CASSARGGETLEQYF,TGTGCCAGCAGCGCGAGGGGGGGCGAAACCCTCGAGCAGTACTTC
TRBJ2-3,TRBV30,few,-,CASSYGLATDTQYF,TGTGCCTCCTCCTATGGACTCGCCACAGATACGCAGTATTTT
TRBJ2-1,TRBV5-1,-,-,CASSLSVEQFF,TGCGCCAGCAGCTTGAGCGTTGAGCAGTTCTTC
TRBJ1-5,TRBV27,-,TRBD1,CASSLAGQYQPQHF,TGTGCCAGCAGTTTGGCGGGACAGTATCAGCCCCAGCATTTT
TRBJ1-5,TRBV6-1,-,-,CASARVSNQPQHF,TGTGCCAGCGCGAGGGTTAGCAATCAGCCCCAGCATTTT
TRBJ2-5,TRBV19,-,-,CASSILQETQYF,TGTGCCAGTAGTATCCTCCAAGAGACCCAGTACTTC
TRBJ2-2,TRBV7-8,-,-,CASSSRGAGELFF,TGTGCCAGCAGCTCCAGGGGAGCCGGGGAGCTGTTTTTT
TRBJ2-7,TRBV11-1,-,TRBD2,CASSLGLASGAYEQYF,TGTGCCAGCAGCTTAGGTCTGGCTAGCGGGGCCTACGAGCAGTACTTC
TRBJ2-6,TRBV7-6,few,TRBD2,CASSPRAGVYSGANVLTF,TGTGCCAGCAGCCCACGGGCGGGGGTGTACTCTGGGGCCAACGTCCTGACTTTC
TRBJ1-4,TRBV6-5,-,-,CASSNSRAANEKLFF,TGTGCCAGCAGTAATTCCAGGGCGGCTAATGAAAAACTGTTTTTT
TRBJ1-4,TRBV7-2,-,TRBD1,CASSPPGQGREKLFF,TGTGCCAGCAGCCCCCCGGGACAGGGACGTGAAAAACTGTTTTTT
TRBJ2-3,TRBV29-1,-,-,CSVDLSDTQYF,TGCAGCGTTGATTTATCAGATACGCAGTATTTT
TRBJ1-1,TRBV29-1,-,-,CSVDQLGDTEAFF,TGCAGCGTTGATCAGTTAGGGGACACTGAAGCTTTCTTT
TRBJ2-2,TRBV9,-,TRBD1,CASSVDRTGVGELFF,TGTGCCAGCAGCGTAGATAGGACAGGGGTCGGGGAGCTGTTTTTT
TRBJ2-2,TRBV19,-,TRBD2,CASSRPGLANTGELFF,TGTGCCAGTAGTAGACCGGGACTAGCGAACACCGGGGAGCTGTTTTTT
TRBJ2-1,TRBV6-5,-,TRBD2,CASTTPGGIGEQFF,TGTGCCAGCACCACCCCGGGGGGAATCGGGGAGCAGTTCTTC
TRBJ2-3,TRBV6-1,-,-,CASREHGGPTDTQYF,TGTGCCAGCAGGGAACATGGAGGGCCTACAGATACGCAGTATTTT
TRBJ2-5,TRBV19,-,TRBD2,CASSPLAEQETQYF,TGTGCCAGTAGTCCCCTAGCGGAGCAAGAGACCCAGTACTTC
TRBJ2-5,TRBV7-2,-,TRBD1,CASSLMATGIIQETQYF,TGTGCCAGCAGCTTAATGGCGACAGGGATTATCCAAGAGACCCAGTACTTC
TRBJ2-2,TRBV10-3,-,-,CAISESDFWGLTGELFF,TGTGCCATCAGTGAGTCAGATTTTTGGGGGCTCACCGGGGAGCTGTTTTTT
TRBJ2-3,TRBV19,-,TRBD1,CASSRTGEDTQYF,TGTGCCAGTAGTAGGACAGGGGAGGATACGCAGTATTTT
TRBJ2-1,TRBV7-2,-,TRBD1,CVSRRGGTGGWDEQFF,TGTGTCAGCAGAAGGGGAGGGACAGGGGGCTGGGATGAGCAGTTCTTC
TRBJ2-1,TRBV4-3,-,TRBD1,CASSQAVTGVDNEQFF,TGCGCCAGCAGCCAAGCGGTGACAGGGGTTGACAATGAGCAGTTCTTC
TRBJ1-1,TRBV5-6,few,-,CASSGEVNEAFF,TGTGCCAGCAGCGGGGAGGTGAATGAAGCTTTCTTT
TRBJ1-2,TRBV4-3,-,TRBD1,CASSQEGAGGVGGYTF,TGCGCCAGCAGCCAAGAAGGGGCAGGGGGCGTCGGTGGCTACACCTTC
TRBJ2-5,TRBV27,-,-,CASISRGGGETQYF,TGTGCCAGCATCTCTAGGGGAGGGGGAGAGACCCAGTACTTC
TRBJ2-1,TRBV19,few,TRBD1,CASSIGGQVYNEQFF,TGTGCCAGTAGTATAGGGGGACAGGTCTACAATGAGCAGTTCTTC
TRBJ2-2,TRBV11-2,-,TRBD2,CASSLGQGGYTGELFF,TGTGCCAGCAGCTTAGGGCAGGGAGGGTACACCGGGGAGCTGTTTTTT
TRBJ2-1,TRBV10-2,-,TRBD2,CASRVAGEYNEQFF,TGCGCCAGCAGGGTAGCGGGGGAGTACAATGAGCAGTTCTTC
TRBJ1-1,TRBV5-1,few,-,CASSSWGQRNTEAFF,TGCGCCAGCTCGTCTTGGGGGCAGAGAAACACTGAAGCTTTCTTT
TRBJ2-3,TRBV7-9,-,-,CASSLARTGDTQYF,TGTGCCAGCAGCTTAGCCCGGACTGGGGATACGCAGTATTTT
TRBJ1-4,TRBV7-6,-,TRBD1,CASSFRTGRGTNEKLFF,TGTGCCAGCAGCTTCCGGACAGGGAGAGGGACTAATGAAAAACTGTTTTTT
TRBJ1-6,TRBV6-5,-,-,CASSFRDSPLHF,TGTGCCAGCAGTTTTCGTGATTCACCCCTCCACTTT